Here is one T cell receptor (beta chain) with its context. Its antigen is as yet unknown. This table comes from immunoSEQ multiplex PCR, and its TCRdb copy is limited to in-frame clones, with some not included. Of under 150,000 clones listed, about 90% are singletons. Germline CDR1 is SGHTA and CDR2 is FQGTGA. V gave up 3 bases and J gave up 6 bases, with 14 bases separating them. The CDR3 runs to 14 residues. The sample comes from a study of T cell responses to AZD1222 COVID-19 vaccine. The study, taken as a whole, reports: It was only a handful of AZD1222 recipients who were seropositive at baseline. A mostly white British donor set with more females was recruited, and clonal diversity was possibly underestimated. In all cases, repertoires were sampled only after the peak T cell response. Spike-specific TCR depth and breadth grew after two AZD1222 doses.

The specimen was peripheral blood, collected on day 0 of MenACWY control vaccination. The clonotype originates from an adult in good health. This chain uses TRBV7-3 with TRBJ1-2, with D maybe TRBD1 (6 bases). The CDR3 DNA reads as TGTGCCAGCAGCTTCACCCCGAGGACAGATGGCTACACCTTC. Translation gives CASSFTPRTDGYTF.